The clone carrying this T cell receptor beta chain was picked up a small number of times. As yet, its antigen is unknown. CDR1 and CDR2 (germline): MGHRA, YSYEKL. The V and J ends lost 6 bases and 4 bases, in that order; junction bases with no gene match: 4. The CDR3 contains 13 residues. The data originate from a study of T-cell reconstitution after alpha-beta-depleted transplantation in children. Study-level findings and limits: Surviving recipient cells, namely T cells and thymic progenitors, were the source of high day-60 TCRbeta diversity in some patients. Counts and diversity of T cells one year after transplant came mostly from newly produced T cells. Two months or so post-transplant, alpha-beta T cells reportedly derived from several hundred expanded graft clones.

The TCRbeta library was prepared with unique molecular identifiers. TCRdb re-called the PCR reads through MiXCR, storing one row per CDR3 protein. Among about 540,000 distinct CDR3 sequences listed, about a quarter were seen once. The input for sequencing was PBMCs, taken before TCRalphabeta/CD19-depleted stem cell transplant. The clonotype comes from a boy under two years old with Wiskott-Aldrich syndrome, due to receive a stem cell transplant. V gene TRBV4-1 combines with J gene TRBJ2-7, with TRBD1 identical over 9 bases. The CDR3 bases are TGCGCCAGCAGGGGGACAGGGATGTACGAGCAGTACTTC. Residues: CASRGTGMYEQYF.